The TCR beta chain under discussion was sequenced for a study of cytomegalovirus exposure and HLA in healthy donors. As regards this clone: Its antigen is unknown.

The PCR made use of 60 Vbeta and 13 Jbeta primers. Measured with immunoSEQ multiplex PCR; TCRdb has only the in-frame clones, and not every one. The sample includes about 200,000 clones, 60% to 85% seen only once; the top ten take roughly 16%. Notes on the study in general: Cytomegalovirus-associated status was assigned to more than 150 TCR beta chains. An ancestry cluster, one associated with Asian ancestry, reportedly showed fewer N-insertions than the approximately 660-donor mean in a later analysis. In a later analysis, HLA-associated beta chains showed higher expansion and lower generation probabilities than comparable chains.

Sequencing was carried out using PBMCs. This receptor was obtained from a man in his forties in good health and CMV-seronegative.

The CDR3 here is CASSLGQETQYF. CDR3 nucleotide sequence: TGTGCCAGCAGCTTAGGGCAGGAGACCCAGTACTTC. This rearrangement joins TRBV7-9 to TRBJ2-5; unclear D gene. CDR1 is SEHNR, CDR2 FQNEAQ, per germline (reference sequence). V was trimmed by 1 base and J by 5 bases, leaving 5 bases between them. This CDR3 is 12 amino acids long.